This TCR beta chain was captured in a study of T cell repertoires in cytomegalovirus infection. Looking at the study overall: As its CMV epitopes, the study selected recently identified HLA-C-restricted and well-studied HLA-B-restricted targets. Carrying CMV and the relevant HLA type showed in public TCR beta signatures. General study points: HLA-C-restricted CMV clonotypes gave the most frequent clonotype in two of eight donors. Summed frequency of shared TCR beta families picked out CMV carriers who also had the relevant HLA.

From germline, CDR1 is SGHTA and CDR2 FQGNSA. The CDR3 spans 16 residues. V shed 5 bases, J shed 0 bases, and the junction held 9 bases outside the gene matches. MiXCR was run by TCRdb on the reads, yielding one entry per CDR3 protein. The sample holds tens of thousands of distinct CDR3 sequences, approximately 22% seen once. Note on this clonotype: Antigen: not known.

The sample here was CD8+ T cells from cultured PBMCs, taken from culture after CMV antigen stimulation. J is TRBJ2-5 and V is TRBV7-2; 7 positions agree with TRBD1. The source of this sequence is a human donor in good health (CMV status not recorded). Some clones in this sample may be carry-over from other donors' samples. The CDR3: CASSLEQGRYQETQYF. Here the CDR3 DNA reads TGTGCCAGCAGCCTCGAACAGGGGCGGTACCAAGAGACCCAGTACTTC.